This TCR beta chain was observed in a study of blood T cell repertoires in COVID-19. Across the whole study: Italy, Spain and the United States were the sources of the convalescent and acute COVID-19 samples.

Germline CDR1 SGHTA, CDR2 FQGNSA. Unmatched junction bases numbered 2, after V lost 5 bases and J lost 4 bases. This CDR3 contains 13 residues. Authors' methods: Estimation of nucleated cell counts was performed using reference gene primer amplification. Profiled with immunoSEQ multiplex PCR; TCRdb holds only in-frame clones, not every one. D and trimming were read from the DNA, whereas the V and J calls and clone size are those reported in that table. The sample holds around 140,000 clones, 80% to 90% seen once. Sequencing was done on a sample of peripheral blood. This sequence originates from a man aged 55-75 years with active or convalescent COVID-19. The V call is TRBV7-2, the J call TRBJ2-5, with 9 bases matching TRBD1. CDR3 sequence reads: CASSEDRGETQYF. CDR3 nucleotides: TGTGCCAGCAGCGAGGACAGGGGAGAGACCCAGTACTTC.